This TCR beta chain originates from a study of T-cell memory formation after mild COVID-19. TCRdb re-called the 5' RACE reads through MiXCR, storing one row per CDR3 protein. This sample has fewer than 450,000 distinct CDR3 sequences, with roughly 21% found just once. The ends were cut back, 5 bases at V and 4 bases at J, with 17 bases in the middle. The germline V gene encodes CDR1 MNHEY and CDR2 SVGAGI. This CDR3 has 15 residues. The chain employs TRBV6-5 and TRBJ1-1; possible D gene TRBD1, 6 bases. The source is an adult woman who had mild COVID-19 (a few samples of this study predate the infection). Cell type and time point are not known. The sample consisted of PBMCs or a T cell subset sorted from them (not recorded which). CDR3 nucleotides: TGTGCCAGCAGTCCGACAGGTGGGGTCCCCACTGAAGCTTTCTTT. Translating gives CASSPTGGVPTEAFF.